These 11 T cell receptor beta chains originate from one sample sequenced in a study of breast tumors, draining lymph nodes, adjacent tissues. TCRdb analysed the multiplex PCR reads with MiXCR anew, one entry per CDR3 protein. The sample gives around 130,000 distinct CDR3 sequences, roughly 20% of which show up once; 2.2% is in the top ten. Axillary draining lymph nodes of breast cancer patients supplied the node samples. The sample comprised axillary lymph node tissue. The receptors were gathered from a female donor with breast cancer. Some clones in this sample may be carry-over from other donors' samples.

The sample holds a few counts of this clonotype. This may arise from a read error, as a much more abundant clone is one base away. This chain uses TRBV2 with TRBJ1-2, with D maybe TRBD1 (5 bases). With 6 bases removed from V and 4 bases from J, the gap between germline ends came to 15 bases. This CDR3 region has 14 residues. Germline CDR1 SNHLY, CDR2 FYNNEI. The CDR3 loop reads CASRTGTVGYGYTF. CDR3 in DNA: TGTGCCAGCAGGACCGGGACGGTTGGCTATGGCTACACCTTC. The variable domain in full, completed from reference TRBV2 and TRBJ1-2, reads EPEVTQTPSHQVTQMGQEVILRCVPISNHLYFYWYRQILGQKVEFLVSFYNNEISEKSEIFDDQFSVERPDGSNFTLKIRSTKLEDSAMYFCASRTGTVGYGYTFGSGTRLTVV.

The chain joins TRBV28 to TRBJ1-2; TRBD1 might be the D (6 bases). The CDR3 has 14 residues. Germline V lookup: CDR1 MDHEN, CDR2 SYDVKM. Between the trimmed V and J ends, which lost 2 bases and 0 bases, there was a span of 7 bases. CDR3 sequence (DNA): TGTGCCAGCAGTTTAAGGGGGACTAACTATGGCTACACCTTC. Protein: CASSLRGTNYGYTF.

The chain couples TRBV3-1 to TRBJ2-5; 7 nucleotides line up with TRBD2. The germline CDR1 and CDR2 sequences are LGHDT and YNNKEL (reference sequence). The CDR3 is 16 amino acids. J lost 2 bases, V lost 4 bases, and 10 bases had no gene match. CDR3 coding DNA: TGTGCCAGCAGCCCAATAGCGGGCTTACTACAAGAGACCCAGTACTTC. Residues: CASSPIAGLLQETQYF.

This clonotype appeared many times. CDR3 DNA: TGCAGTGCTATCCCTGTCCCGGGACAGGGTTACGGCTACACCTTC. Its protein product is CSAIPVPGQGYGYTF. The rearrangement joins TRBV20-1 to TRBJ1-2; 9 nucleotides agree with TRBD1. The germline gives CDR1 DFQATT, CDR2 SNEGSKA (reference sequence). This CDR3 is built from 15 residues. V dropped 4 bases and J dropped 8; count of bases not matched to a gene: 14.

This clonotype was seen more than once but under ten times. The CDR3 protein is CASSFLGGNGYTF. The CDR3 DNA follows: TGTGCCAGCAGTTTTTTGGGAGGGAATGGCTACACCTTC. V usage is TRBV28 and J usage is TRBJ1-2; D is unresolved. The V and J ends lost 3 bases and 6 bases respectively, with 11 bases between them. CDR3 length: 13 amino acids. The germline V gene has CDR1 MDHEN and CDR2 SYDVKM.

This clonotype was picked up many times. The V call is TRBV20-1, the J call TRBJ2-7; 8 nucleotides align to TRBD1. The CDR3 loop spans 14 amino acids. J lost 4 bases, V lost 0 bases, and 5 bases had no gene match. Germline-derived CDR1 and CDR2 are DFQATT and SNEGSKA (reference sequence). The CDR3 reads CSARDGQGFYEQYF. Here the CDR3 DNA reads TGCAGTGCTAGAGACGGACAGGGTTTTTACGAGCAGTACTTC.

Notes on this clonotype: Just one base apart from a much larger clone, this may be a read error. The chain couples TRBV20-1 to TRBJ2-2, with D perhaps TRBD2 (5 bases). The V gene's germline CDR1 is DFQATT and CDR2 SNEGSKA (reference sequence). The V and J ends lost 3 bases and 6 bases respectively, with 8 bases between them. The length of the CDR3 is 12 residues. CDR3 in DNA: TGCAGTGCTAGTGAGGGTTCCGGGGAGCTGTTTTTT. Its protein product is CSASEGSGELFF.

The J gene is TRBJ2-7, the V gene TRBV25-1; 7 nucleotides align to TRBD2. This CDR3 has 13 amino acids. The germline CDR1 and CDR2 sequences are MGHDK and SYGVNS. The trim removed 5 bases at V and 5 bases at J, leaving 6 bases unmatched. This CDR3 reads CASSKAGSNEQYF. CDR3 sequence (DNA): TGTGCCAGCAGTAAAGCGGGAAGCAACGAGCAGTACTTC.

This clonotype was recorded many times. V gene TRBV7-3 combines with J gene TRBJ2-2, with 8 bases lining up with TRBD2. This CDR3 is 15 amino acids long. CDR1 is SGHTA, CDR2 FQGTGA, per germline. Trimming removed 3 bases from V and 6 bases from J; junction bases left unmatched: 6. The CDR3 nucleotides are TGTGCCAGCAGCTTCTTTCTAGCGGGCGCCGGGGAGCTGTTTTTT. The encoded protein is CASSFFLAGAGELFF.

This chain connects TRBV19 to TRBJ2-5; TRBD2 matches 9 bases. V shed 4 bases, J shed 1 base, and the junction held 7 bases outside the gene matches. The CDR3 is 16 residues long. The V gene's germline CDR1 is LNHDA and CDR2 SQIVND (reference sequence). CDR3 nucleotide sequence: TGTGCCAGTAGTAACACCGGGACTAGCTCCCAAGAGACCCAGTACTTC. Encoded protein: CASSNTGTSSQETQYF.

In the case of this clonotype: This could be a read error, since a much larger clone is one nucleotide away. The chain carries TRBV2 and TRBJ2-7; D possibly matches TRBD1 or TRBD2 (5 bases each). Germline V gives CDR1 SNHLY, CDR2 FYNNEI. The length of the CDR3 is 12 residues. CDR3 protein: CVTGTVSYEQYF. In DNA form, the CDR3 reads TGTGTCACTGGGACGGTGTCCTACGAGCAGTACTTC.